This TCR beta chain stems from a study of T cells after yellow fever vaccination. At the level of the study: Low-cell-number fractions underwent preparation using SMART-Seq v4 Ultra Low Input.

The germline V gene has CDR1 ENHRY and CDR2 SYGVKD. This CDR3 spans 15 amino acids. Trimming cost V 2 bases and J 5 bases, with 15 bases left between them. This clonotype was detected a few times. The antigen remains unidentified. Study-level points and caveats: Contaminants from the bulk population, in the form of abundant clonotypes, could be found in FACS-sorted repertoires.

A 5'RACE template-switching step, the method used to make TCR cDNA, added a universal primer site and UMIs. TCRdb re-derived calls from the 5' RACE reads in MiXCR, one entry per CDR3 protein. In the table there are around 360,000 distinct CDR3 sequences, 11% of which are singletons. The sequence came from a man younger than 35 who received the YFV17D yellow fever vaccine. The chain combines TRBV10-3 with TRBJ1-2, with D uncertain. The specimen was PBMCs, collected on the day of the first yellow fever vaccination. The CDR3 loop is CAISEVKGLDYGYTF. DNA for the CDR3: TGTGCCATCAGTGAGGTAAAAGGACTCGATTATGGCTACACCTTC.